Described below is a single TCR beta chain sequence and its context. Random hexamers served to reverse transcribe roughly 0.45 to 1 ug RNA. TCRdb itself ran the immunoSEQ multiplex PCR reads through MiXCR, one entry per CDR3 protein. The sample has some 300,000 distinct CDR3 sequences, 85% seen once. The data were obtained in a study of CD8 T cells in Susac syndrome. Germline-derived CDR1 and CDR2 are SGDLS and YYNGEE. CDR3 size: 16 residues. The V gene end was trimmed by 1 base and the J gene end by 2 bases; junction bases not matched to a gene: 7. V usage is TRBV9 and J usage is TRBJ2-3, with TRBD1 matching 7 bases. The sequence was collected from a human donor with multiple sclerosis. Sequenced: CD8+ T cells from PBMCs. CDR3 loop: CASSVTGQPYTDTQYF. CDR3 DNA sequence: TGTGCCAGCAGCGTAACGGGACAGCCGTACACAGATACGCAGTATTTT. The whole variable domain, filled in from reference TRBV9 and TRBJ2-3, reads DSGVTQTPKHLITATGQRVTLRCSPRSGDLSVYWYQQSLDQGLQFLIQYYNGEERAKGNILERFSAQQFPDLHSELNLSSLELGDSALYFCASSVTGQPYTDTQYFGPGTRLTVL.